The 31 T cell receptor beta chains presented below share a single source sample, sequenced in a study of blood T cell repertoires in COVID-19. Data came from immunoSEQ multiplex PCR; TCRdb stores just in-frame clones and leaves some out. The repertoire consists of fewer than 40,000 clones, with 78% occurring once and the leading ten covering about 33%. The sample taken for sequencing was peripheral blood. The receptors originated from a man between 60 and 75 years old with acute or convalescent COVID-19.

V usage is TRBV6-1 and J usage is TRBJ2-7; 13 nucleotides match TRBD2. The V segment lost 1 base and the J segment 5 bases; nucleotides outside the gene matches: 14. This CDR3 is built from 19 residues. Per the germline V gene, CDR1 is MNHNS and CDR2 is SASEGT. This CDR3 is CASSEDGTSGIGGGDEQYF. The DNA for the CDR3 is TGTGCCAGCAGTGAAGATGGGACTAGCGGGATAGGAGGGGGCGACGAGCAGTACTTC.

The gene calls are TRBV5-6 and TRBJ1-4; no clear D. The germline CDR1 and CDR2 sequences are SGHDT and YYEEEE. The ends were cut back, 5 bases at V and 8 bases at J, with 7 bases in the middle. The CDR3 consists of 11 residues. As DNA, the CDR3 is TGTGCCAGCAGTCGTGGCGAAAAACTGTTTTTT. Encoded protein: CASSRGEKLFF.

The chain employs TRBV2 and TRBJ2-7, with TRBD2 identical over 9 bases. Unmatched junction bases numbered 15, after V lost 8 bases and J lost 7 bases. Per the germline V gene, CDR1 is SNHLY and CDR2 is FYNNEI. CDR3 size: 15 residues. CDR3 residues: CASGGGSGRSGEQYF. The CDR3 nucleotides read TGTGCCAGCGGTGGAGGGAGCGGGAGGTCGGGGGAGCAGTACTTC.

The chain joins TRBV6-5 to TRBJ2-7; 10 nucleotides align to TRBD2. After removal of 5 bases from V and 2 bases from J, the junction contained 3 bases not matched to a gene. This CDR3 spans 14 amino acids. The germline gives CDR1 MNHEY, CDR2 SVGAGI. The CDR3 sequence is CASSRTSGAYEQYF. Written as DNA, the CDR3 is TGTGCCAGCAGTAGGACTAGCGGAGCCTACGAGCAGTACTTC.

The chain employs TRBV5-1 and TRBJ1-1, with TRBD1 identical over 10 bases. CDR3 size: 15 residues. CDR1 and CDR2 (germline): SGHRS, YFSETQ. Germline trimming cut 3 bases from V and 5 bases from J; bases unmatched to any gene: 7. The CDR3, as DNA: TGCGCCAGCAGCTCCGGGACAGGGGATGAAACTGAAGCTTTCTTT. It is translated as CASSSGTGDETEAFF.

This chain uses TRBV2 with TRBJ2-7; 11 nucleotides align to TRBD2. The length of the CDR3 is 17 residues. Germline V gene sequence: CDR1 SNHLY, CDR2 FYNNEI. V lost 4 bases to trimming and J lost 4 bases; unmatched junction nucleotides: 12. In nucleotides, the CDR3 is TGTGCCAGCAGTGGGGATTTAGCGGGAGGGCATGGATACGAGCAGTACTTC. It is translated as CASSGDLAGGHGYEQYF.

V is TRBV7-8 and J is TRBJ2-7, with 7 bases aligning to TRBD1. Per the germline V gene, CDR1 is SGHVS and CDR2 is FQNEAQ. Unmatched junction bases numbered 9, after V lost 2 bases and J lost 2 bases. The CDR3 contains 16 residues. CDR3 region: CASSLSVRGSAYEQYF. The CDR3 DNA reads as TGTGCCAGCAGCTTATCGGTCAGGGGGTCTGCCTACGAGCAGTACTTC.

The CDR3 nucleotides read TGCAGTGCTAGTACGTCAGGCGGAAACACCATATATTTT. Protein: CSASTSGGNTIYF. The chain uses TRBV20-1 and TRBJ1-3; no reliable D call. Trimming removed 3 bases from V and 4 bases from J, with 10 bases in between. Germline CDR1 DFQATT, CDR2 SNEGSKA (reference sequence). The CDR3 sequence is 13 residues long.

The chain joins TRBV5-1 to TRBJ2-5; 9 bases agree with TRBD1. The ends lost 4 bases at V and 2 bases at J; junction bases unmatched: 9. CDR1 and CDR2 from the germline V gene are SGHRS and YFSETQ. This CDR3 is 16 amino acids long. Here the CDR3 reads CASSRSTGGIQETQYF. DNA of the CDR3: TGCGCCAGCAGCCGTAGCACAGGGGGCATTCAAGAGACCCAGTACTTC. Supplemented by reference TRBV5-1 and TRBJ2-5, the full variable domain reads KAGVTQTPRYLIKTRGQQVTLSCSPISGHRSVSWYQQTPGQGLQFLFEYFSETQRNKGNFPGRFSGRQFSNSRSEMNVSTLELGDSALYLCASSRSTGGIQETQYFGPGTRLLVL.

The V gene is TRBV2, the J gene TRBJ1-4, with TRBD1 matching 8 bases. V shed 6 bases, J shed 3 bases, and the junction held 3 bases outside the gene matches. Germline CDR1 and CDR2: SNHLY and FYNNEI. The CDR3 totals 14 residues. CDR3 protein: CASRGQAANEKLFF. CDR3 DNA: TGTGCCAGCAGGGGACAGGCAGCTAATGAAAAACTGTTTTTT.

The gene calls are TRBV3-1 (or the pseudogene TRBV3-2) and TRBJ2-2; TRBD2 matches 9 bases. V shed 7 bases and J 3 bases; nucleotides not matched to a gene: 12. Germline assignment: CDR1 LGHDT and CDR2 YNNKEL (reference sequence). CDR3 length: 17 amino acids. Here the CDR3 reads CASKPGSGSTYTGELFF. DNA for the CDR3: TGTGCCAGCAAGCCGGGTAGCGGGAGTACGTACACCGGGGAGCTGTTTTTT.

This sequence joins TRBV5-1 and TRBJ1-6; 8 nucleotides match TRBD1. Trimming took 5 bases from V and 8 from J; bases not matched to a gene: 9. This CDR3 has 15 residues. The germline V gene encodes CDR1 SGHRS and CDR2 YFSETQ. In DNA, the CDR3 is TGCGCCAGCAGTGTTTACGGACAGGGCGATTCACCCCTCCACTTT. This gives the protein CASSVYGQGDSPLHF.

The CDR3 coding sequence is TGTGCCAGCAGTAGAAGACAGGGAAGGGACGAGCAGTACTTC. Encoded protein: CASSRRQGRDEQYF. The chain carries TRBV6-5 and TRBJ2-7, with 7 bases fitting TRBD1. V trimming: 5 bases; J trimming: 5 bases; junction bases outside the gene matches: 9. This CDR3 is 14 amino acids long. The germline V gene has CDR1 MNHEY and CDR2 SVGAGI.

This chain joins TRBV7-2 and TRBJ2-5; 14 bases agree with TRBD2. J lost 4 bases, V lost 5 bases, and 9 bases had no gene match. Germline CDR1 is SGHTA and CDR2 is FQGNSA. The CDR3 is 17 residues long. The CDR3 DNA follows: TGTGCCAGCAGCGCAAGAGGACTAGCGGGAGGATTAGAGACCCAGTACTTC. Amino acids: CASSARGLAGGLETQYF.

This clone appeared once. The chain employs TRBV7-8 and TRBJ1-1; no clear D gene. This CDR3 has 15 amino acids. Germline-derived CDR1 and CDR2 are SGHVS and FQNEAQ. V was pared by 5 bases and J by 1 base, with 14 bases between. The CDR3 DNA reads TGTGCCAGCAGCCCCAGAAGGGAGACGAACACTGAAGCTTTCTTT. Translation gives CASSPRRETNTEAFF.

This clone has a handful of counts. The chain uses TRBV19 and TRBJ2-7, with TRBD2 identical over 8 bases. The CDR3 extends over 12 amino acids. V was pared by 9 bases and J by 0 bases, with 1 base of the junction left unmatched. Germline V gives CDR1 LNHDA, CDR2 SQIVND (reference sequence). The DNA of the CDR3 is TGTGCCAGCGGGAGGGGCTCCTACGAGCAGTACTTC. The encoded protein is CASGRGSYEQYF.

CDR3: CASSFGTSGQETQYF. The CDR3 DNA is TGTGCCAGCAGTTTCGGGACTAGCGGACAAGAGACCCAGTACTTC. V usage is TRBV27 and J usage is TRBJ2-5; 11 nucleotides match TRBD2. CDR3 length: 15 amino acids. The V gene's germline CDR1 is MNHEY and CDR2 SMNVEV (reference sequence). The ends lost 3 bases at V and 2 bases at J; junction bases unmatched: 2.

This chain connects TRBV10-1 to TRBJ1-1; D is unclear. Germline V gene lookup returns CDR1 WNHNN and CDR2 SYGVQD (reference sequence). The CDR3 extends over 14 amino acids. The V gene lost 5 bases and the J gene lost 1 base, with 11 bases spanning the gap. The CDR3 coding sequence is TGCGCCAGCAGTAGTGACACCCAGAACACTGAAGCTTTCTTT. Translated, it gives CASSSDTQNTEAFF.

This sequence joins TRBV19 and TRBJ2-1, with 10 bases matching TRBD2. The CDR3 contains 16 residues. The V and J ends lost 3 bases and 7 bases, in that order; junction bases with no gene match: 9. The V gene's germline CDR1 is LNHDA and CDR2 SQIVND (reference sequence). The CDR3 sequence is CASSMASGLARNEQFF. The CDR3 coding sequence is TGTGCCAGTAGTATGGCGTCGGGACTAGCGCGTAATGAGCAGTTCTTC.

CDR3 residues: CASSQDLVHYGYTF. The CDR3 nucleotides are TGTGCCAGCAGCCAAGATCTGGTACATTATGGCTACACCTTC. This chain uses TRBV3-1 (or the pseudogene TRBV3-2) with TRBJ1-2; D remains ambiguous. The germline V and J ends were trimmed by 0 bases and 5 bases, with 10 bases remaining between them. Germline V gene sequence: CDR1 LGHDT, CDR2 YNNKEL (reference sequence). This CDR3 has 14 amino acids.

The chain uses TRBV27 and TRBJ1-6; D gene ambiguous. This CDR3 comprises 15 residues. V lost 3 bases, J lost 6 bases, and 12 bases lay in between. Looked up from germline, CDR1 is MNHEY and CDR2 is SMNVEV (reference sequence). CDR3 coding DNA: TGTGCCAGCAGTTTCGCGGCGGTTTTTAATTCACCCCTCCACTTT. Translated: CASSFAAVFNSPLHF.

The chain recombines TRBV4-3 with TRBJ2-7, with 11 bases lining up with TRBD1. Germline V lookup: CDR1 LGHNA, CDR2 YSLEER. The CDR3 covers 16 residues. V shed 0 bases and J 5 bases; nucleotides not matched to a gene: 6. The CDR3 DNA is TGCGCCAGCAGCCAAGATCAGGGGACAGGGGGAGACGAGCAGTACTTC. Translation: CASSQDQGTGGDEQYF.

The V call is TRBV5-5, the J call TRBJ1-5; possible D gene TRBD1, 6 bases. The germline gives CDR1 SGHKS, CDR2 YYEKEE (reference sequence). V lost 0 bases, J lost 2 bases, and 9 bases lay in between. CDR3 length: 15 amino acids. The CDR3 nucleotides read TGTGCCAGCAGCTTGGGAGCAGGGGGCAATCAGCCCCAGCATTTT. This codes for CASSLGAGGNQPQHF.

This clone has a single count. This chain connects TRBV5-1 to TRBJ2-2, with D possibly TRBD2 on 5 matching bases. Germline assignment: CDR1 SGHRS and CDR2 YFSETQ. This CDR3 spans 13 amino acids. The V and J ends lost 3 bases and 6 bases respectively, with 9 bases between them. CDR3 loop: CASSWAGAGELFF. The CDR3 DNA reads TGCGCCAGCAGCTGGGCGGGCGCCGGGGAGCTGTTTTTT.

This chain links TRBV15 with TRBJ2-3; 12 nucleotides align to TRBD2. V was clipped by 5 bases and J by 0 bases; unmatched bases: 3. Germline CDR1 is LNHNV and CDR2 is YYDKDF (reference sequence). This CDR3 region has 16 residues. The CDR3 loop is CATSGGLAGSTDTQYF. CDR3 DNA sequence: TGTGCCACCAGCGGCGGACTAGCGGGGAGCACAGATACGCAGTATTTT.

The table lists this clone with a few counts. Written as DNA, the CDR3 is TGTGCCAGCAGCCCCCGACAGGGACACAGCACAGATACGCAGTATTTT. Translating gives CASSPRQGHSTDTQYF. The J gene is TRBJ2-3, the V gene TRBV7-9; 7 bases line up with TRBD1. This CDR3 is 16 amino acids long. V dropped 5 bases and J dropped 0; count of bases not matched to a gene: 8. CDR1 is SEHNR, CDR2 FQNEAQ, per germline (reference sequence).

This chain links TRBV2 with TRBJ2-3, with D unresolved. The germline V gene has CDR1 SNHLY and CDR2 FYNNEI. The V gene lost 2 bases and the J gene lost 9 bases, with 18 bases spanning the gap. The length of the CDR3 is 15 residues. CDR3 nucleotide sequence: TGTGCCAGCAGTGAACAGTCCCGGAGTGCCGAAACGCAGTATTTT. This encodes CASSEQSRSAETQYF.

The chain couples TRBV7-9 to TRBJ2-2; 7 bases agree with TRBD1. The CDR3 spans 18 residues. Trimming at V came to 5 bases and at J to 4 bases, leaving 16 bases not matched to a gene. CDR1 SEHNR and CDR2 FQNEAQ come from the germline V gene (reference sequence). CDR3 protein: CASSRSKTDRRFTGELFF. CDR3 nucleotides: TGTGCCAGCAGCCGGTCTAAGACGGACAGGCGGTTCACCGGGGAGCTGTTTTTT.

The chain uses TRBV7-2 and TRBJ2-7; 8 bases fit TRBD2. CDR1 and CDR2 (germline): SGHTA, FQGNSA. The CDR3 has 14 amino acids. Trimming at V came to 5 bases and at J to 0 bases, leaving 3 bases not matched to a gene. CDR3 DNA sequence: TGTGCCAGCAGCCCGACTAGCGTCTCCTACGAGCAGTACTTC. Its protein is CASSPTSVSYEQYF.

V gene TRBV5-6 combines with J gene TRBJ1-4; unclear D gene. Germline V gives CDR1 SGHDT, CDR2 YYEEEE. V shed 4 bases and J shed 4 bases, with 5 bases lying between them. The CDR3 sequence is 12 residues long. CDR3 sequence: CASSRINEKLFF. In DNA, the CDR3 is TGTGCCAGCAGCCGTATTAATGAAAAACTGTTTTTT.

The chain combines TRBV11-2 with TRBJ2-7; TRBD1 agrees at 9 bases. The CDR3 runs 18 residues. Germline loops: CDR1 SGHAT, CDR2 FQNNGV. J lost 2 bases, V lost 2 bases, and 13 bases had no gene match. The DNA for the CDR3 is TGTGCCAGCAGCTTATCTTTCCCTAGGACAGGGGATACCTACGAGCAGTACTTC. The encoded protein is CASSLSFPRTGDTYEQYF.